This is a list of T cell receptor beta chains from one sample in a study of Ad26.COV2.S vaccination and SARS-CoV-2 variants. TCRdb keeps only in-frame clones here, not all; method: immunoSEQ multiplex PCR. The profile shows about 390,000 clones, approximately 92% of them singletons. Sequenced material: peripheral blood, taken in a trial of Ad26.COV2.S vaccine versus placebo. Receptors originate from a person between 18 and 59 years old who received the Ad26.COV2.S COVID-19 vaccine or a placebo. Each CDR3 is given with its conserved first and last residue. Each record gives: V gene, clone size, J gene, D gene, CDR3 DNA, CDR3 protein. A D gene is named only where the DNA matches it firmly. The size of a clone is reported for some rows only, either as once, few or many, or as a class for expanded clones.

V: TRBV5-1; size: once; J: TRBJ2-5; D: -; DNA: TGCGCCAGCAGCTTGTTAGTCGGGGAGACCCAGTACTTC; CDR3: CASSLLVGETQYF
V: TRBV27; size: -; J: TRBJ1-1; D: -; DNA: TGTGCCAGCCGGTATGGGGGGAGGGAGTACACTGAAGCTTTCTTT; CDR3: CASRYGGREYTEAFF
V: TRBV18; size: -; J: TRBJ1-1; D: -; DNA: TGTGCCAGCTCACCACAACGGGGTTCTGAAGCTTTCTTT; CDR3: CASSPQRGSEAFF
V: TRBV4-3; size: -; J: TRBJ1-2; D: TRBD1; DNA: TGCGCCAGCAGCCAGACCCCAAGACAGGGGGGAATTGGCTACACCTTC; CDR3: CASSQTPRQGGIGYTF
V: TRBV30; size: -; J: TRBJ1-4; D: -; DNA: TGTGCCTGGAGTGTACGCGAAAAACTGTTTTTT; CDR3: CAWSVREKLFF
V: TRBV28; size: -; J: TRBJ2-2; D: -; DNA: TGTGCCAGCAGTTTAACGGGGAACGGGGAGCTGTTTTTT; CDR3: CASSLTGNGELFF
V: TRBV30; size: -; J: TRBJ2-7; D: -; DNA: TGTGCCTGGACTTCCGGGGCGGTAATGTCCTACGAGCAGTACTTC; CDR3: CAWTSGAVMSYEQYF
V: TRBV6-5; size: -; J: TRBJ2-3; D: -; DNA: TGTGCCAGCCGGGTGGAGCAGGGTATCACAGATACGCAGTATTTT; CDR3: CASRVEQGITDTQYF
V: TRBV18; size: -; J: TRBJ1-3; D: -; DNA: TGTGCCAGCTCACCACAGAACTCTGGAAACACCATATATTTT; CDR3: CASSPQNSGNTIYF
V: TRBV2; size: -; J: TRBJ2-7; D: -; DNA: TGTGCCAGCAGTGGCCGGGCCAGGGAGTGGGAGCAGTACTTC; CDR3: CASSGRAREWEQYF
V: TRBV30; size: -; J: TRBJ1-2; D: -; DNA: TGTGCCTGGAGTGTATTAAGACAGGCGCGAGACTATGGCTACACCTTC; CDR3: CAWSVLRQARDYGYTF
V: TRBV6-5; size: once; J: TRBJ1-5; D: -; DNA: TGTGCCAGCAGTCCGGACGGGTATCAGCCCCAGCATTTT; CDR3: CASSPDGYQPQHF
V: TRBV15; size: -; J: TRBJ2-7; D: TRBD1; DNA: TGTGCCACCAGCAGGGGTGGACAGGGGGCAAGGGAGCAGTACTTC; CDR3: CATSRGGQGAREQYF
V: TRBV9; size: -; J: TRBJ1-1; D: TRBD1; DNA: TGTGCCAGCAGCGTAAGGGACAGTACCAACACTGAAGCTTTCTTT; CDR3: CASSVRDSTNTEAFF
V: TRBV7-2; size: -; J: TRBJ1-2; D: -; DNA: TGTGCCAGCAGCCCATATACGAAAGCAGGCTACACCTTC; CDR3: CASSPYTKAGYTF
V: TRBV5-8; size: once; J: TRBJ1-1; D: -; DNA: TGTGCCAGCAGCCCACGAGATCTCCTCACTGAAGCTTTCTTT; CDR3: CASSPRDLLTEAFF
V: TRBV6-5; size: -; J: TRBJ2-3; D: -; DNA: TGTGCCAGCAGTTACGAGGGCACAGATACGCAGTATTTT; CDR3: CASSYEGTDTQYF
V: TRBV3-1/TRBV3-2; size: -; J: TRBJ1-1; D: TRBD1; DNA: TGTGCCAGCAGCCGCGGGACAGGGGGGGACTCTAGAGCTTTCTTT; CDR3: CASSRGTGGDSRAFF
V: TRBV7-2; size: -; J: TRBJ2-7; D: TRBD1; DNA: TGTGCCAGCAGCAGAGACCGCAGGGGGCGCTTGGGCGAGCAGTACTTC; CDR3: CASSRDRRGRLGEQYF
V: TRBV6-2/TRBV6-3; size: -; J: TRBJ2-3; D: -; DNA: TGTGCCAGCAGTTACTCGAGACCTTACAGGAGAGGCACAGATACGCAGTATTTT; CDR3: CASSYSRPYRRGTDTQYF
V: TRBV28; size: -; J: TRBJ1-4; D: -; DNA: TGTGCCAGCAGTTTGTCTAGCCCGGGAAAACTGTTTTTT; CDR3: CASSLSSPGKLFF
V: TRBV25-1; size: -; J: TRBJ1-3; D: TRBD1; DNA: TGTGCCAGCAGTCGGTCCAGGGGGTCTGGAAACACCATATATTTT; CDR3: CASSRSRGSGNTIYF
V: TRBV18; size: -; J: TRBJ2-7; D: -; DNA: TGTGCCAGCTCACCAGGCAGGCTAGCCTACGAGCAGTACTTC; CDR3: CASSPGRLAYEQYF
V: TRBV9; size: -; J: TRBJ2-3; D: -; DNA: TGTGCCAGCAGCGTAGAGGCTGATACGCAGTATTTT; CDR3: CASSVEADTQYF
V: TRBV19; size: -; J: TRBJ1-2; D: TRBD1; DNA: TGTGCCAGTAGTATAGACGCCGGGACAGGGGGCGAAATACCCTATGGCTACACCTTC; CDR3: CASSIDAGTGGEIPYGYTF
V: TRBV6-2/TRBV6-3; size: -; J: TRBJ2-1; D: -; DNA: TGTGCCAGCAGTTACGGTGACTTACGGTTCTTC; CDR3: CASSYGDLRFF
V: TRBV7-2; size: -; J: TRBJ1-2; D: -; DNA: TGTGCCAGCAGCTTATTAGTCGCTGTTGGTGGCTACACCTTC; CDR3: CASSLLVAVGGYTF
V: TRBV4-3; size: -; J: TRBJ2-3; D: TRBD1; DNA: TGCGCCAGCAGCCTCAGAGGCGGGACAGGGTTGAACACGCAGTATTTT; CDR3: CASSLRGGTGLNTQYF
V: TRBV30; size: few; J: TRBJ1-5; D: -; DNA: TGTGCCTGGAGGGACTCCAAGTATAGCAATCAGCCCCAGCATTTT; CDR3: CAWRDSKYSNQPQHF
V: TRBV10-2; size: -; J: TRBJ2-7; D: TRBD1; DNA: TGCGCCAGCAGACCGGGACAGGGGGCGTACGAGCAGTACTTC; CDR3: CASRPGQGAYEQYF
V: TRBV19; size: -; J: TRBJ1-1; D: -; DNA: TGTGCCAGTAGTATAGGCCCGGGTGAAGCTTTCTTT; CDR3: CASSIGPGEAFF
V: TRBV6-5; size: -; J: TRBJ2-7; D: TRBD1; DNA: TGTGCCAGCAGTTACGAAGGGGGCGTAGAGTACGAGCAGTACTTC; CDR3: CASSYEGGVEYEQYF
V: TRBV11-2; size: -; J: TRBJ1-1; D: -; DNA: TGTGCCAGCAGCCCACTCGGGAGTCGAATGAACACTGAAGCTTTCTTT; CDR3: CASSPLGSRMNTEAFF
V: TRBV7-2; size: once; J: TRBJ2-5; D: TRBD1; DNA: TGTGCCAGCAGCACAGGGGGCGAAGAGACCCAGTACTTC; CDR3: CASSTGGEETQYF
V: TRBV12-3/TRBV12-4; size: -; J: TRBJ2-7; D: -; DNA: TGTGCCAGCAGTTTAGGGGACCCCTACGAGCAGTACTTC; CDR3: CASSLGDPYEQYF
V: TRBV7-9; size: -; J: TRBJ2-4; D: TRBD1; DNA: TGTGCCAGCAGCACAGGGGGCGAAGCCAAAAACATTCAGTACTTC; CDR3: CASSTGGEAKNIQYF
V: TRBV3-1/TRBV3-2; size: -; J: TRBJ2-5; D: -; DNA: TGTGCCAGCAGCCGCCCCGGGACCCAGGAAGAGACCCAGTACTTC; CDR3: CASSRPGTQEETQYF
V: TRBV19; size: -; J: TRBJ2-2; D: -; DNA: TGTGCCAGTAGCGGGGTTATCGGGGAGCTGTTTTTT; CDR3: CASSGVIGELFF
V: TRBV19; size: -; J: TRBJ1-5; D: -; DNA: TGTGCCAGTACCTCCGGGACGGGTCATCAGCCCCAGCATTTT; CDR3: CASTSGTGHQPQHF
V: TRBV3-1/TRBV3-2; size: -; J: TRBJ1-1; D: -; DNA: TGTGCCAGCAGCCAAGCGACTGAAGCTTTCTTT; CDR3: CASSQATEAFF
V: TRBV19; size: -; J: TRBJ2-1; D: -; DNA: TGTGCCAGTAGTATGGGGTCCCGCTCCTACAATGAGCAGTTCTTC; CDR3: CASSMGSRSYNEQFF
V: TRBV3-1/TRBV3-2; size: -; J: TRBJ2-2; D: TRBD2; DNA: TGTGCCAGCAGCCTACGGGGGGGCCTGACCGGGGAGCTGTTTTTT; CDR3: CASSLRGGLTGELFF
V: TRBV6-4; size: -; J: TRBJ2-7; D: TRBD1; DNA: TGTGCCAGCAGTGACCCGGACAGGTTATCCTACGAGCAGTACTTC; CDR3: CASSDPDRLSYEQYF
V: TRBV5-6; size: -; J: TRBJ1-2; D: -; DNA: TGTGCCAGCACCTTGGGCAGAAACTATGGCTACACCTTC; CDR3: CASTLGRNYGYTF
V: TRBV5-1; size: -; J: TRBJ1-1; D: TRBD1; DNA: TGCGCCAGCAGCGGGATGGACAGGGCACCCCCGATGAACACTGAAGCTTTCTTT; CDR3: CASSGMDRAPPMNTEAFF
V: TRBV29-1; size: -; J: TRBJ1-3; D: -; DNA: TGCAGCGTTGGTCGGGAGGCTGGAAACACCATATATTTT; CDR3: CSVGREAGNTIYF
V: TRBV5-5; size: -; J: TRBJ2-7; D: TRBD1; DNA: TGTGCCAGCAGCTTGGGAGGACAGGGGAAATACGAGCAGTACTTC; CDR3: CASSLGGQGKYEQYF
V: TRBV11-2; size: -; J: TRBJ1-2; D: TRBD1; DNA: TGTGCCAGCAGCTCTTTGGGACAGGGTCTATATGTCTACACCTTC; CDR3: CASSSLGQGLYVYTF
V: TRBV5-5; size: -; J: TRBJ2-2; D: TRBD1; DNA: TGTGCCAGCAGCTCGCGGTTTTGGACAGGGGGCCTGAGCACCGGGGAGCTGTTTTTT; CDR3: CASSSRFWTGGLSTGELFF
V: TRBV28; size: -; J: TRBJ1-1; D: TRBD1; DNA: TGTGCCAGCAGTCCAACGGGACAGTCGGGGGCTGAAGCTTTCTTT; CDR3: CASSPTGQSGAEAFF